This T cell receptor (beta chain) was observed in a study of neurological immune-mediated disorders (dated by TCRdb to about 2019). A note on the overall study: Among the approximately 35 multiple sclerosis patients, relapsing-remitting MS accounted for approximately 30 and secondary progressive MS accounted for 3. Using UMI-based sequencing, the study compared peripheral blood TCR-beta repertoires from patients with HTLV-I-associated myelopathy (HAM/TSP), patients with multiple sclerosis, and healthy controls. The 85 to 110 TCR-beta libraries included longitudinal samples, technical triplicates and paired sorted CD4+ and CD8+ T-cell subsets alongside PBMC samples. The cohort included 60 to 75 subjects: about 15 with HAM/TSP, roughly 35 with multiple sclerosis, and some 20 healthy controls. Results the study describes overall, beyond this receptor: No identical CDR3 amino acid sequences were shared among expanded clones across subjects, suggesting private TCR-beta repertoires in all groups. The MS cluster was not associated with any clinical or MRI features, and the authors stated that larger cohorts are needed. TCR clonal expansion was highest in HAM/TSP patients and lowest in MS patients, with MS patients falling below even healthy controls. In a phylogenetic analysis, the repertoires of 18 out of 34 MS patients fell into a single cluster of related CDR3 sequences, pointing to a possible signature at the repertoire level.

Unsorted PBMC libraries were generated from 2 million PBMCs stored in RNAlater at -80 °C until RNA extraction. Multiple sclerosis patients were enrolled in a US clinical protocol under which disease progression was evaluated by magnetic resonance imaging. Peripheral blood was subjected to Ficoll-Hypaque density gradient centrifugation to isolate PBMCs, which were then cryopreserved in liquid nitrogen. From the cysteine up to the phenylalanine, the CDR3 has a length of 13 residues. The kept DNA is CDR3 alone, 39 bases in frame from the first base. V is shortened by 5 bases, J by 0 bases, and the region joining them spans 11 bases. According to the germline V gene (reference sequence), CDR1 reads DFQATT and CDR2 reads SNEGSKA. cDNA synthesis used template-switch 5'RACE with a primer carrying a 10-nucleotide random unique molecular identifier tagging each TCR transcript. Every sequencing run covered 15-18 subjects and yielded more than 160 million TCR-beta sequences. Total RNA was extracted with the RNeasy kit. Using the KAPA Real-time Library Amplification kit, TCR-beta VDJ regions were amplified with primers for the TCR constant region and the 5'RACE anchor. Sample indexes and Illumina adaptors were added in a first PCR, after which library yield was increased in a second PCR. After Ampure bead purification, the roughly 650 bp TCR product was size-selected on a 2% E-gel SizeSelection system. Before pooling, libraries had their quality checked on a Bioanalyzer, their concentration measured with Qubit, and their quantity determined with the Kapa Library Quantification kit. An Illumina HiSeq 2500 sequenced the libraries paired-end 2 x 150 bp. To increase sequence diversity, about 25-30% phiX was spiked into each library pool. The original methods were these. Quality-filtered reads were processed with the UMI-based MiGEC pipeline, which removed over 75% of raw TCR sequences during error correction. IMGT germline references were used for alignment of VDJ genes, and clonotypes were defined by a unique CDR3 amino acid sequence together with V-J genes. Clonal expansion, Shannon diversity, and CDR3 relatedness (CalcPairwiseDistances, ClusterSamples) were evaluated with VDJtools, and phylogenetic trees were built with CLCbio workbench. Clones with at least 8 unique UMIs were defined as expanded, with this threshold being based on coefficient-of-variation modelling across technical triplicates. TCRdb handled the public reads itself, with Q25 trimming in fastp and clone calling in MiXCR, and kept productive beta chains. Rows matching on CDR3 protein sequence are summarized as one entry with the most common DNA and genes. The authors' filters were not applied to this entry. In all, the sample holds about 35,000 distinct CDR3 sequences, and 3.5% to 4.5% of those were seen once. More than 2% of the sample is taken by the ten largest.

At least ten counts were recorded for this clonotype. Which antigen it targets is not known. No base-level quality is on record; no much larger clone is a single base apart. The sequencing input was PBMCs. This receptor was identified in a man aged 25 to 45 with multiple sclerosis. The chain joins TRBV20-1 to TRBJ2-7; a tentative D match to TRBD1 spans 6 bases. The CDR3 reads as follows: CSAWTASSYEQYF. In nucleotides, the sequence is TGCAGTGCTTGGACAGCAAGCTCCTACGAGCAGTACTTC.